Sequencing of this T cell receptor (beta chain) was carried out in a study of human thymus T cells. Findings and caveats of the study: Apparent skewing of V and J gene usage characterized both thymic and blood repertoires.

Concerning this clone: Its target is not known.

Obtained as resections during corrective heart surgery, the thymus tissue was then studied. The junction had 2 bases not matched to a gene; V was cut back by 4 bases and J by 6 bases. Germline V gives CDR1 LNHDA, CDR2 SQIVND (reference sequence). The CDR3 is made up of 13 amino acids. Only in-frame clones appear in the TCRdb table, and some are missing; sequencing was by immunoSEQ multiplex PCR. The table has some 72,000 clones, roughly 96% seen once; the top ten hold under 0.035%. The rearrangement uses TRBV19 and TRBJ2-4; 8 nucleotides match TRBD2. The sample comprised thymus tissue. This clonotype was obtained from a boy under three years old with a congenital heart defect but otherwise immunologically healthy. CDR3 protein: CASSKTSGNIQYF. For the CDR3, the DNA is TGTGCCAGTAGTAAAACTAGCGGAAACATTCAGTACTTC.